This T cell receptor (beta chain) emerged from a study of T-cell memory formation after mild COVID-19. Looking at the study overall: TCR clusters were largely donor specific. Study findings and constraints: Clones contracting day 15 to 85 were balanced CD4/CD8; later expanders leaned CD4+. CD4+ contracting clones were mainly CM and EM; CD8+ ones, EMRA.

The ends lost 7 bases at V and 0 bases at J; junction bases unmatched: 12. The CDR3 length is 17 residues. The authors produced TCR alpha and TCR beta cDNA libraries with sample barcodes and UMIs by 5'RACE using constant-segment primers. One entry per CDR3 protein results from TCRdb running MiXCR on the 5' RACE reads. The table includes 300,000 to 400,000 distinct CDR3 sequences, approximately 15% detected once. Comments on this clonotype: Antigen: not known.

Sequencing was done on a sample of PBMCs or a T cell subset sorted from them (not recorded which). This rearrangement joins TRBV12-3 or TRBV12-4 to TRBJ2-1, with 7 bases that match TRBD2. This receptor was taken from a man aged 18 to 29 who had mild COVID-19 (a few samples of this study predate the infection). Cell type and time point are not known. The CDR3 sequence is CASTGSGLPSSYNEQFF. CDR3 sequence (DNA): TGTGCCAGCACAGGTAGCGGGTTGCCGAGCTCCTACAATGAGCAGTTCTTC.